This T cell receptor beta chain originates from a study of cytotoxic CD8 clonotypes in ibrutinib-treated CLL. Study information: Investigators collected response samples after a median approximately twelve months of treatment, range 6 to 36.

On this clone itself: Its cognate antigen is unknown.

TCRdb keeps only in-frame clones here, not all; method: immunoSEQ multiplex PCR. This table holds 140,000 or so clones, about four fifths found once. Overall study findings and caveats: Baseline clonality, above age-matched healthy donor levels, tracked circulating CD8+ T-cell counts.

The V gene's germline CDR1 is SGDLS and CDR2 YYNGEE. V was trimmed by 3 bases and J by 6 bases, leaving 10 bases between them. The CDR3 sequence is 12 residues long. For TCR beta libraries, roughly 2 micrograms of genomic DNA were obtained from cryopreserved PBMCs. Sequenced here: PBMCs, sampled after 12 months of ibrutinib treatment. This clonotype originated in a human donor with chronic lymphocytic leukemia. The chain uses TRBV9 and TRBJ2-7, with D perhaps TRBD1 (6 bases). DNA for the CDR3: TGTGCCAGCAGCGGGACACAGGGCGAGCAGTACTTC. The encoded protein is CASSGTQGEQYF.